The rows below give T cell receptor beta chains drawn from one sample of a study of early T cells in non-severe SARS-CoV-2 infection. Each CDR3 protein gets one entry after TCRdb re-called the 5' RACE reads with MiXCR. This sample has tens of thousands of distinct CDR3 sequences, with more than 9% found just once. Sequenced material: whole blood, taken at baseline. The source is an adult who was a healthcare worker with PCR-confirmed SARS-CoV-2 infection or an uninfected control (not recorded which). Each CDR3 is given with its conserved first and last residue. A D gene is named only where the DNA matches it firmly. A row's size may be missing; if present it is once, few, many or a size class.

cdr3_nt	cdr3_aa	v_call	j_call	d_call	cdr3_length	clone_size
TGTGCCAGCAGCTACGACGGGACCACCGGGGAGCTGTTTTTT	CASSYDGTTGELFF	TRBV7-9	TRBJ2-2	.	14	.
TGTGCCAGCAGTCCCCACACGGGGGGTGGCTACACCTTC	CASSPHTGGGYTF	TRBV28	TRBJ1-2	.	13	many
TGTGCCAGCAGCCCCAGACAGGACACCACCGGGGAGCTGTTTTTT	CASSPRQDTTGELFF	TRBV7-9	TRBJ2-2	.	15	.
TGTGCCAGCAGCGCAGGGAGGACGCAGCCCCAGCATTTT	CASSAGRTQPQHF	TRBV12-3/TRBV12-4	TRBJ1-5	.	13	.
TGTGCCAGCAGTTATACCCCAAAATACAATGAGCAGTTCTTC	CASSYTPKYNEQFF	TRBV27	TRBJ2-1	.	14	.
TGTGCCAGCAGCCGGGGGGACGTTAACACCGGGGAGCTGTTTTTT	CASSRGDVNTGELFF	TRBV28	TRBJ2-2	TRBD2	15	few
TGTGCCACCAGCAGCCGGGCCGTCTTTGAGACCCAGTACTTC	CATSSRAVFETQYF	TRBV15	TRBJ2-5	.	14	.
TGTGCCAGCAGCTTAGGATCTGGGGGACCTACTTTCTACGAGCAGTACTTC	CASSLGSGGPTFYEQYF	TRBV7-8	TRBJ2-7	.	17	few
TGTGCCAGCGGCCGGAGTAATGAGCAGTTCTTC	CASGRSNEQFF	TRBV12-3/TRBV12-4	TRBJ2-1	.	11	few
TGTGCCAGCAGCTCCCGGGAGGGGAGAGCCAAAAACATTCAGTACTTC	CASSSREGRAKNIQYF	TRBV11-1	TRBJ2-4	TRBD2	16	many
TGTGCCAGCCGAGTAGTTGGAAACACCGGGGAGCTGTTTTTT	CASRVVGNTGELFF	TRBV6-1	TRBJ2-2	.	14	few
TGTGCCAGCAGTGATCAGGAGGGAGGCGTTTCCTACGAGCAGTACTTC	CASSDQEGGVSYEQYF	TRBV6-4	TRBJ2-7	.	16	few
TGTGCCAGCAGTTTACTTGGACGGACTACAGATACGCAGTATTTT	CASSLLGRTTDTQYF	TRBV27	TRBJ2-3	.	15	few
TGCGCCAGCAGTCCTAGGGCGGGAGACACAGATACGCAGTATTTT	CASSPRAGDTDTQYF	TRBV5-1	TRBJ2-3	TRBD2	15	.
TGCAGTGCCCCCATAGGGGGGGCTGGCACAGATACGCAGTATTTT	CSAPIGGAGTDTQYF	TRBV20-1	TRBJ2-3	.	15	many
TGTGCCAGCAGTGACAGCAATGAAAAACTGTTTTTT	CASSDSNEKLFF	TRBV2	TRBJ1-4	.	12	.
TGTGCCAGCAGCCAAGAATCTGGGCTCGCGAACACCGGGGAGCTGTTTTTT	CASSQESGLANTGELFF	TRBV4-2	TRBJ2-2	.	17	.
TGTGCCAGCAGCCAAGATCGGACAGCGTTGAACACTGAAGCTTTCTTT	CASSQDRTALNTEAFF	TRBV3-1	TRBJ1-1	.	16	few
TGTGCCAGCAGCTCCCAGGGTAGGGGTAATTCACCCCTCCACTTT	CASSSQGRGNSPLHF	TRBV7-9	TRBJ1-6	.	15	many
TGTGCCAGCAGTGGCCCCATGACAGGGCCGACCCTCAAGGGAGATACGCAGTATTTT	CASSGPMTGPTLKGDTQYF	TRBV2	TRBJ2-3	TRBD1	19	.
TGTGCCAGCAGTTTCTTCGAAGGAAATGAGCAGTTCTTC	CASSFFEGNEQFF	TRBV12-3/TRBV12-4	TRBJ2-1	.	13	many
TGTGCCAGCAGTCTACTAAAGGGTTTCACTGAAGCTTTCTTT	CASSLLKGFTEAFF	TRBV7-9	TRBJ1-1	.	14	few